Listed below are T cell receptor beta chains from one sample, sequenced in a study of cytomegalovirus exposure and HLA in healthy donors. The protocol was immunoSEQ multiplex PCR, while the TCRdb copy is restricted to in-frame clones and leaves out a portion. Of some 150,000 clones listed, roughly 85% are singletons. Sequencing was performed on PBMCs. These TCRs come from a man aged 40-49 years in good health and CMV-seronegative. Each CDR3 is given with its conserved first and last residue. D genes are given only for firm matches. Clone sizes are given selectively: once, few, many, or a class where the clone is expanded.

v_gene	abundance	d_gene	j_gene	CDR3nt	CDR3aa
TRBV7-9	NA	TRBD1	TRBJ2-7	TGTTCCAGCAGCCCACCGACAGGGGAGGCCGAGCAGTACTTC	CSSSPPTGEAEQYF
TRBV28	NA	NA	TRBJ1-5	TGTGCCAGCAGTTTTGGAAGGGGTAGAAGTCAGCCCCAGCATTTT	CASSFGRGRSQPQHF
TRBV5-1	NA	TRBD1	TRBJ1-3	TGCGCCAGCAGCAATTCGGACAGGCAGATCTCTGGAAACACCATATATTTT	CASSNSDRQISGNTIYF
TRBV28	NA	NA	TRBJ1-2	TGTGCCAGCAGTTTCCTGCAGTCAGGGATTGGCTACACCTTC	CASSFLQSGIGYTF
TRBV7-2	NA	TRBD2	TRBJ2-5	TGTGCCAGCAGCCCCGAGGGCGCGGGGGGGCCAGAGACCCAGTACTTC	CASSPEGAGGPETQYF
TRBV10-3	NA	TRBD2	TRBJ2-1	TGTGCCATAAAAGGCGGGAGGGTCGGGAGCTCCTACAATGAGCAGTTCTTC	CAIKGGRVGSSYNEQFF
TRBV5-4	NA	TRBD1	TRBJ2-7	TGTGCCAGCAGCTTGGTAGGGCAGGGGGTAGACGAGCAGTACTTC	CASSLVGQGVDEQYF
TRBV11-3	NA	TRBD1	TRBJ1-3	TGTGCCAGCAGCTTAAGACAGGGGCCTGGAAACACCATATATTTT	CASSLRQGPGNTIYF
TRBV5-1	NA	NA	TRBJ1-1	TGCGCCAGCAGCGCTCAGTCCTTTGCCGACACTGAAGCTTTCTTT	CASSAQSFADTEAFF
TRBV5-6	once	TRBD2	TRBJ2-2	TGTGCCAGCAGCTTGGTGACTAGCGGGGGGTCCGGGGAGCTGTTTTTT	CASSLVTSGGSGELFF
TRBV5-6	NA	NA	TRBJ1-1	TGTGCCAGCAGCTTGGTAGGGGCAGGCACTGAAGCTTTCTTT	CASSLVGAGTEAFF
TRBV7-9	NA	TRBD2	TRBJ2-3	TGTGCCAGCAGAACAAGCGGGAGAGGTGATACGCAGTATTTT	CASRTSGRGDTQYF
TRBV18	NA	TRBD1	TRBJ1-2	TGTGCCAGCTCACCACCAATCGGACAGGGAGGATATGGCTACACCTTC	CASSPPIGQGGYGYTF
TRBV18	NA	NA	TRBJ2-5	TGTGCCAGCTCACCATTCACTGAGGAGACCCAGTACTTC	CASSPFTEETQYF
TRBV27	NA	TRBD1	TRBJ2-1	TGTGCCAGCAGTTCCGTACTGGACAGGGTGAATGAGCAGTTCTTC	CASSSVLDRVNEQFF
TRBV5-1	once	TRBD1	TRBJ1-2	TGCGCCAGCAGCTTCGAGACAGGGGGCCGCGGCGGCTATGGCTACACCTTC	CASSFETGGRGGYGYTF
TRBV28	NA	TRBD1	TRBJ1-2	TGTGCCAGCAGTTTTCTCGGGACAGGGCTATCCTATGGCTACACCTTC	CASSFLGTGLSYGYTF
TRBV7-9	NA	TRBD1	TRBJ2-2	TGTGCCAGCAGTGTTTCGGGACAGGGGTTCAACACCGGGGAGCTGTTTTTT	CASSVSGQGFNTGELFF
TRBV1	NA	NA	TRBJ2-1	TGCACCAGCAGCCAAGATTACCACTTTGTGTACAATGAGCAGTTCTTC	CTSSQDYHFVYNEQFF
TRBV5-1	NA	TRBD1	TRBJ2-7	TGCGCCAGCAGCCTGCTATGGGACAGAGATACCTACGAGCAGTACTTC	CASSLLWDRDTYEQYF
TRBV6-7	NA	NA	TRBJ2-7	TGTGCCAGCACCGCCTGGAGGGGGCCCTACGAGCAGTACTTC	CASTAWRGPYEQYF
TRBV29-1	NA	NA	TRBJ2-5	TGCAGCGTTGTGAGGGGGCAAGAGACCCAGTACTTC	CSVVRGQETQYF